Described below is a single TCR beta chain sequence and its context. This sample was included in a study of T cell changes during pregnancy in multiple sclerosis. Only in-frame clones appear in the TCRdb table, and some are missing; sequencing was by immunoSEQ multiplex PCR. This sample has more than 55,000 clones, with 75% to 95% found just once. The CDR3 sequence is 14 residues long. Germline V CDR1 and CDR2: SGDLS, YYNGEE. Trimming stripped 3 bases from V and 1 base from J, with 11 bases between. This TCR came from a female donor in good health, enrolled as a control in a pregnancy study. This chain connects TRBV9 to TRBJ2-7; no definite D call. Here the sequenced sample was peripheral blood, taken in the first trimester of pregnancy. In DNA form, the CDR3 reads TGTGCCAGCAGCGCGAGGTACGAGTCCTACGAGCAGTACTTC. It encodes CASSARYESYEQYF.